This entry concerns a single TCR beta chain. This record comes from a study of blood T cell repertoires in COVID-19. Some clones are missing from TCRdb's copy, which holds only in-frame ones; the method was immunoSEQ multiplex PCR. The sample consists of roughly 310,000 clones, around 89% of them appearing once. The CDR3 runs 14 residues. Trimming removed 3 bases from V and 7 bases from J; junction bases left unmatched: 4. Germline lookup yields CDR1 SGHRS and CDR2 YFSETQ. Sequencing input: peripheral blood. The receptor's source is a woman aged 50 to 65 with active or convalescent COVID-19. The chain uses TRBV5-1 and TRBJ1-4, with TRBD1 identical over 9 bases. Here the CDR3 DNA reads TGCGCCAGCAGCTCCGGGACAGGGCTTGAAAAACTGTTTTTT. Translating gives CASSSGTGLEKLFF.